The clone carrying this T cell receptor beta chain is classed as medium-sized. The treatment denotes: PENTA 11 planned treatment interruption arm or continuous ART arm. Sorting from thawed PBMCs isolated memory CD8+ CD45RO+ CD45RA- T cells. This sample is drawn from a study of HIV-infected children after antiretroviral therapy interruption. Across the whole study: Recorded EBV and CMV exposure existed for most children. In continuous treatment, analyzed samples were from weeks 0, 48 and 150.

A 3' RACE protocol on RNA, with unique molecular identifiers, produced the TCR library. TCRdb recomputed calls from the 3' RACE reads with MiXCR, one row per CDR3 protein. In the table there are approximately 4,400 distinct CDR3 sequences, about 4.6% of which are singletons. The V and J ends lost 5 bases and 3 bases respectively, with 16 bases between them. The CDR3 spans 15 residues. Germline V gene lookup returns CDR1 SGHAT and CDR2 FQNNGV. Sequences were derived from CD45RO+ CD8+ T cells from PBMCs, pooled from several time points, sampled from a donor given antiretroviral therapy, either interrupted or continuous. Subset in this sample: memory CD8+ CD45RO+ CD45RA- T cells. The TCR comes from a pool of human donors with HIV. J is TRBJ1-2 and V is TRBV11-2; D not resolved. The CDR3: CASSPQWAGDYGYTF. Here the CDR3 DNA reads TGTGCCAGCAGCCCTCAATGGGCAGGCGACTATGGCTACACCTTC.